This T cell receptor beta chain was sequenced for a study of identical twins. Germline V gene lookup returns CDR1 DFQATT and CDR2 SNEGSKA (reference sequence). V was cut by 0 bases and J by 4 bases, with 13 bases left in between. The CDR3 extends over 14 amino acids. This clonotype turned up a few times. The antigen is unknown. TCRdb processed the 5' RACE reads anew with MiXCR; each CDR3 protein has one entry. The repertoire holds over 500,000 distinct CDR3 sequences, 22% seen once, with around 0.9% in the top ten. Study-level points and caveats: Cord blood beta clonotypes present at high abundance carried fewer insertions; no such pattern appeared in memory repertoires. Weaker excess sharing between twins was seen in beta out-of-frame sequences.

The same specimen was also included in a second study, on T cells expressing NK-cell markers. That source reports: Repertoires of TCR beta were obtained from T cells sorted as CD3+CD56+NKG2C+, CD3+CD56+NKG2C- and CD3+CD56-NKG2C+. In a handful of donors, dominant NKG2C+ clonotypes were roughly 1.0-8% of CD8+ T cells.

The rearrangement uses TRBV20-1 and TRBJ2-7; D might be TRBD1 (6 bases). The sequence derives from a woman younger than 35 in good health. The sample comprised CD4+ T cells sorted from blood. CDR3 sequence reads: CSARDPAGEYEQYF. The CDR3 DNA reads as TGCAGTGCTAGAGATCCCGCAGGGGAGTACGAGCAGTACTTC.